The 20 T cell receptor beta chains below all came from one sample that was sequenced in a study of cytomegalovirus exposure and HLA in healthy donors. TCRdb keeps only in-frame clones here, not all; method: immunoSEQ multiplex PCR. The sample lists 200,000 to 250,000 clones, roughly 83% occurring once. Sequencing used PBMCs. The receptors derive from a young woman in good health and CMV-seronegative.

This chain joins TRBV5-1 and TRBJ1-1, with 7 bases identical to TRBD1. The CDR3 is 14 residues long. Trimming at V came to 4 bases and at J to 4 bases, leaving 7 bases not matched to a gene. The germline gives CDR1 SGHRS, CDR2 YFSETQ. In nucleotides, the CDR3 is TGCGCCAGCAGCCTGGGTGAGGGGGCCACTGAAGCTTTCTTT. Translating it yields CASSLGEGATEAFF.

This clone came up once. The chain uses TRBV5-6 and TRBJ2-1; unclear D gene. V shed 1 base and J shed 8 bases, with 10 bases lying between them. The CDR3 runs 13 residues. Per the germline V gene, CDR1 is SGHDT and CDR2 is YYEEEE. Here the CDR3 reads CASSLLLNDEQFF. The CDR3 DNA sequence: TGTGCCAGCAGCTTGCTGCTGAACGATGAGCAGTTCTTC.

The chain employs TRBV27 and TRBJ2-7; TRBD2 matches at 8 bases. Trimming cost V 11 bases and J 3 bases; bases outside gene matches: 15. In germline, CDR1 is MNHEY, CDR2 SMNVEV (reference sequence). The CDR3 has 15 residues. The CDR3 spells CAEASGAGGRYEQYF. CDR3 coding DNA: TGTGCCGAAGCTTCGGGGGCGGGAGGACGCTACGAGCAGTACTTC.

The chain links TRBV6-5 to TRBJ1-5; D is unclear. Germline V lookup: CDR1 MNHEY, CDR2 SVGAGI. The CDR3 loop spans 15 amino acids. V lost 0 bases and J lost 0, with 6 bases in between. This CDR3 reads CASSYSASSNQPQHF. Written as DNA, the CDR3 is TGTGCCAGCAGTTACTCGGCCAGTAGCAATCAGCCCCAGCATTTT.

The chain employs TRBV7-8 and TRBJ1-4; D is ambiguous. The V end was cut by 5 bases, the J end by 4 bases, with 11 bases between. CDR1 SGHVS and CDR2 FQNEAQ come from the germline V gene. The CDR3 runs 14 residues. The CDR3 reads CASSRLVLNEKLFF. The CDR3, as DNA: TGTGCCAGCAGCCGGCTCGTGCTTAATGAAAAACTGTTTTTT.

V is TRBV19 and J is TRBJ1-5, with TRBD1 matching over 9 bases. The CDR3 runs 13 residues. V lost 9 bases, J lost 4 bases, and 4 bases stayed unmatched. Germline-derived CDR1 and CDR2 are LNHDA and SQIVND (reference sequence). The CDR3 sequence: CASGTGFNQPQHF. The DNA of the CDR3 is TGTGCCAGCGGGACAGGGTTTAATCAGCCCCAGCATTTT.

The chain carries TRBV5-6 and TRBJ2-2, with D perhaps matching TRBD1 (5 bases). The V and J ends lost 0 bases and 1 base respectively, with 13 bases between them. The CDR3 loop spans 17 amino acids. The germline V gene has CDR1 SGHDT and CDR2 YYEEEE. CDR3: CASSLDLGQRNTGELFF. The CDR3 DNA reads TGTGCCAGCAGCTTGGACCTGGGGCAGCGGAACACCGGGGAGCTGTTTTTT.

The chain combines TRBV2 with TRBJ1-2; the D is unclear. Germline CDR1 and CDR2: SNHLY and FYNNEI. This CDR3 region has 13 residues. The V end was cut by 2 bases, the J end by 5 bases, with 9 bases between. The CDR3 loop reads CASSETTLYGYTF. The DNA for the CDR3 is TGTGCCAGCAGTGAAACCACACTTTATGGCTACACCTTC.

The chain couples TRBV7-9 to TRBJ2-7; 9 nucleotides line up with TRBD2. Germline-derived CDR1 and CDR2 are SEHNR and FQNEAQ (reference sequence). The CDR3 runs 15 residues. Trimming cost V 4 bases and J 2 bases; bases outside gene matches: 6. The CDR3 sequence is CASSSLAGKAYEQYF. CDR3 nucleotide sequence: TGTGCCAGCAGCTCTCTAGCGGGAAAAGCCTACGAGCAGTACTTC. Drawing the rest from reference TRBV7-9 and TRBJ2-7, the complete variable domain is DTGVSQNPRHKITKRGQNVTFRCDPISEHNRLYWYRQTLGQGPEFLTYFQNEAQLEKSRLLSDRFSAERPKGSFSTLEIQRTEQGDSAMYLCASSSLAGKAYEQYFGPGTRLTVT.

The CDR3 DNA reads TGTGCCAGCATGGGAGAGCGGAATGAGCAGTTCTTC. This translates into CASMGERNEQFF. The V gene is TRBV2, the J gene TRBJ2-1; a possible D gene is TRBD2 (5 bases). The CDR3 is made up of 12 amino acids. Trimming pared 7 bases from V and 7 bases from J, leaving 11 bases between. CDR1 and CDR2 (germline): SNHLY, FYNNEI.

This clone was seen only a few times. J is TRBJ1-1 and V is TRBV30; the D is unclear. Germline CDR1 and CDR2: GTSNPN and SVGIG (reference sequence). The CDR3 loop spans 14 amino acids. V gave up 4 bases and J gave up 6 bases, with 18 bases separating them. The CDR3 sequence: CAWIKGVGSPEAFF. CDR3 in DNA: TGTGCCTGGATTAAGGGTGTTGGGTCCCCTGAAGCTTTCTTT.

The CDR3 region has the DNA TGCGCCAGCAGCTTGGGGGACAGGGTCACTGAAGCTTTCTTT. As protein: CASSLGDRVTEAFF. J is TRBJ1-1 and V is TRBV5-1, with TRBD1 matching over 9 bases. The CDR3 is 14 amino acids. V gave up 0 bases and J gave up 4 bases; unmatched junction bases: 1. Per the germline V gene, CDR1 is SGHRS and CDR2 is YFSETQ. The full variable domain, its missing parts supplied by reference TRBV5-1 and TRBJ1-1, is KAGVTQTPRYLIKTRGQQVTLSCSPISGHRSVSWYQQTPGQGLQFLFEYFSETQRNKGNFPGRFSGRQFSNSRSEMNVSTLELGDSALYLCASSLGDRVTEAFFGQGTRLTVV.

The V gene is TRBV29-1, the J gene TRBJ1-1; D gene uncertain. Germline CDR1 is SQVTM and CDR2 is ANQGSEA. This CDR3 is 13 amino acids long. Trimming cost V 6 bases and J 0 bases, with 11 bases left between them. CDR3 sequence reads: CSVAARLNTEAFF. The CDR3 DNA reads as TGCAGCGTCGCGGCAAGATTGAACACTGAAGCTTTCTTT.

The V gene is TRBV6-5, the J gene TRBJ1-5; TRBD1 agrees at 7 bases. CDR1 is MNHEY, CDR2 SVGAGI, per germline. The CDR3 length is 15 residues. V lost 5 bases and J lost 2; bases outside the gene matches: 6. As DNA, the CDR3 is TGTGCCAGCAGTGGAAGGGGGCCGGGCAATCAGCCCCAGCATTTT. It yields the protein CASSGRGPGNQPQHF.

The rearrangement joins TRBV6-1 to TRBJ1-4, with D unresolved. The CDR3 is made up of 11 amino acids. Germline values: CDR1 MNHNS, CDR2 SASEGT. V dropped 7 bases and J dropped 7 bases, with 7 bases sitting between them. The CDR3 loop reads CASKTSEKLFF. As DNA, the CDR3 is TGTGCCAGCAAGACGAGTGAAAAACTGTTTTTT.

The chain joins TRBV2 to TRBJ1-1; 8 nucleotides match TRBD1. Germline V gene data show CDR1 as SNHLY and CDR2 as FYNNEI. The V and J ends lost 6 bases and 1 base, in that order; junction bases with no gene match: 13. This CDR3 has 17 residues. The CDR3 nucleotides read TGTGCCAGCAGGCGACCCGAGGCAGGGGGCAGGAACACTGAAGCTTTCTTT. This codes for CASRRPEAGGRNTEAFF.

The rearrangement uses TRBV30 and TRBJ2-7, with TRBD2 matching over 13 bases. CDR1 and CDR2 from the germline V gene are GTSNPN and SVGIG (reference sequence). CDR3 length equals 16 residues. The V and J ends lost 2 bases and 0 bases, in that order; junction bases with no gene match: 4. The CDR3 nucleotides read TGTGCCTGGAGTCGACTAGCGGGAGGCCACTCCTACGAGCAGTACTTC. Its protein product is CAWSRLAGGHSYEQYF.

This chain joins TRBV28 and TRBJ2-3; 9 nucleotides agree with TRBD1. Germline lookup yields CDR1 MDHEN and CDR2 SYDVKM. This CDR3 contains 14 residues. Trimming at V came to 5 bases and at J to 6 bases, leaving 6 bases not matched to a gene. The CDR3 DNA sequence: TGTGCCAGCAGTAACACAGGGGGCTTGGATACGCAGTATTTT. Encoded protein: CASSNTGGLDTQYF.

The CDR3 DNA follows: TGTGCCAGCTCACCGGGGGCTCCACAGCCCCAGCATTTT. Its protein is CASSPGAPQPQHF. The chain employs TRBV18 and TRBJ1-5, with D possibly matching TRBD1 (6 bases). Per the germline V gene, CDR1 is KGHSH and CDR2 is LQKENI. Trimming took 3 bases from V and 7 from J, leaving 10 bases between them. The CDR3 has 13 amino acids.

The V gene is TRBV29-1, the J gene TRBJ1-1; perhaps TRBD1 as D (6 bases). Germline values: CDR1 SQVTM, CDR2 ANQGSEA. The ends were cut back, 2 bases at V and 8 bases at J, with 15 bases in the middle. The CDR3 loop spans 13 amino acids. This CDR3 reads CSVETGGFAEAFF. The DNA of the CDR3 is TGCAGCGTTGAAACGGGGGGCTTTGCAGAAGCTTTCTTT. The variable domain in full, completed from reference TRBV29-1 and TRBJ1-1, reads SAVISQKPSRDICQRGTSLTIQCQVDSQVTMMFWYRQQPGQSLTLIATANQGSEATYESGFVIDKFPISRPNLTFSTLTVSNMSPEDSSIYLCSVETGGFAEAFFGQGTRLTVV.